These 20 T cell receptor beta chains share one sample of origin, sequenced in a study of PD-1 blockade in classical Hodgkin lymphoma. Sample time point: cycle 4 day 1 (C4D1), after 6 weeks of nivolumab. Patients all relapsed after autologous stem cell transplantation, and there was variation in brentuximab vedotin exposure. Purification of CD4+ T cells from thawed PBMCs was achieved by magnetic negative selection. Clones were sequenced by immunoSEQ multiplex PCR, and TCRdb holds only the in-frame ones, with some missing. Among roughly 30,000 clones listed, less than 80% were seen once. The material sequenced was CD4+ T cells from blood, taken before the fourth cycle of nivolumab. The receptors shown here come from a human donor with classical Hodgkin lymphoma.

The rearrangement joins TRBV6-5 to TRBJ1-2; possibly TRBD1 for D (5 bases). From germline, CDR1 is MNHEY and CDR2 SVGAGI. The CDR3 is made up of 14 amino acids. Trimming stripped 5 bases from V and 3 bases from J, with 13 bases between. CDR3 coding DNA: TGTGCCAGCAGTCGGGGGGGGGTTGACTATGGCTACACCTTC. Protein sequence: CASSRGGVDYGYTF.

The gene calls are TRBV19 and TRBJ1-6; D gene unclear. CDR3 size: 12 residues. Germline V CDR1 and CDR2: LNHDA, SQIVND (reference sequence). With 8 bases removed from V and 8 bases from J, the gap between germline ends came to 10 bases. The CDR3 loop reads CASGSPYSPLHF. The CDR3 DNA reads TGTGCCAGTGGAAGCCCATATTCACCCCTCCACTTT.

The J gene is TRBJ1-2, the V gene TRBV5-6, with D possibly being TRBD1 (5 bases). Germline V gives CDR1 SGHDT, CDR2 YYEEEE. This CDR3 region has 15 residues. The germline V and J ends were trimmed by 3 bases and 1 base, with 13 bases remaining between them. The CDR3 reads CASSWYGTVNYGYTF. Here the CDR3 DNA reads TGTGCCAGCAGCTGGTACGGGACGGTTAACTATGGCTACACCTTC.

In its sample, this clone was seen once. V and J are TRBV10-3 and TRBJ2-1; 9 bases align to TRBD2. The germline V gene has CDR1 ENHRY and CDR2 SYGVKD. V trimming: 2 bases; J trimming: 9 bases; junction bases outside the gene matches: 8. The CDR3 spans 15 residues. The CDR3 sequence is CAISESSGGPGEQFF. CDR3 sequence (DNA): TGTGCCATCAGTGAGAGTAGCGGGGGCCCAGGTGAGCAGTTCTTC.

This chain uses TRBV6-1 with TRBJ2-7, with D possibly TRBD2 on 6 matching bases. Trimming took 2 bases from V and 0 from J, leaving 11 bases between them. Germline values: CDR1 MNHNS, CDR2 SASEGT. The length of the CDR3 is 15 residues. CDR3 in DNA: TGTGCCAGCAGTGAAAGCGGGCGCTACTCCTACGAGCAGTACTTC. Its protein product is CASSESGRYSYEQYF.

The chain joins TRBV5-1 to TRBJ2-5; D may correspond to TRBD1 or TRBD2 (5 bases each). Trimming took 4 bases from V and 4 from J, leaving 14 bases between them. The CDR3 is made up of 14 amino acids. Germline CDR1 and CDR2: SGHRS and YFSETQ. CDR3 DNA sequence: TGCGCCAGCAGCAGGGACGGGGTCGGAGAGACCCAGTACTTC. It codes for CASSRDGVGETQYF.

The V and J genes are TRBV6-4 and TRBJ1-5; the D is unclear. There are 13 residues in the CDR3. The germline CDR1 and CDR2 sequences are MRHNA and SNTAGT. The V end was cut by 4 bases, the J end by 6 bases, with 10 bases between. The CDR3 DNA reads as TGTGCCAGCAGTGGTCACGCTTTTCAGCCCCAGCATTTT. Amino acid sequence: CASSGHAFQPQHF.

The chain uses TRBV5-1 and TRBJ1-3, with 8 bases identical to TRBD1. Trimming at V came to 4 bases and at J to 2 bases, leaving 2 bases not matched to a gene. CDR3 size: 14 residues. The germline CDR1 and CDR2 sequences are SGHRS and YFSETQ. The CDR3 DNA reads TGCGCCAGCAGCCGGACAGGGCCTGGAAACACCATATATTTT. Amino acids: CASSRTGPGNTIYF.

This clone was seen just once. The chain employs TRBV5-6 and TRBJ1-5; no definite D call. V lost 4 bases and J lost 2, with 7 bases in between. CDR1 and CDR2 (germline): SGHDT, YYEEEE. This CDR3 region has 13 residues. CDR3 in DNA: TGTGCCAGCAGCATCGGACGCAATCAGCCCCAGCATTTT. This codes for CASSIGRNQPQHF.

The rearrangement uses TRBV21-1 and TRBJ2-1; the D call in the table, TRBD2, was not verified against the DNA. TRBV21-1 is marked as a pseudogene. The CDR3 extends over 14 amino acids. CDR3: CASSKVSGLGMQFF. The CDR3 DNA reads TGTGCCAGCAGCAAAGTTTCGGGACTGGGCATGCAGTTCTTC.

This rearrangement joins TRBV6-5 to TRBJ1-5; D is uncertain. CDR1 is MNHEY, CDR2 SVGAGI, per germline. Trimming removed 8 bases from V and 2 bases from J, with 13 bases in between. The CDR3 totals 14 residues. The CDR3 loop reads CASAWVLRNQPQHF. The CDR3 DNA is TGTGCCAGCGCTTGGGTGCTCCGCAATCAGCCCCAGCATTTT.

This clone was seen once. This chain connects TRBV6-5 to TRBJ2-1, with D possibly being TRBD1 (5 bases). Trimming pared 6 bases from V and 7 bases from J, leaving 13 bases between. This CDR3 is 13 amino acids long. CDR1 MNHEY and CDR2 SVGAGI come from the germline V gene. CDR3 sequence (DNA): TGTGCCAGCAGCGACAGTTTGAGGAATGAGCAGTTCTTC. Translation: CASSDSLRNEQFF.

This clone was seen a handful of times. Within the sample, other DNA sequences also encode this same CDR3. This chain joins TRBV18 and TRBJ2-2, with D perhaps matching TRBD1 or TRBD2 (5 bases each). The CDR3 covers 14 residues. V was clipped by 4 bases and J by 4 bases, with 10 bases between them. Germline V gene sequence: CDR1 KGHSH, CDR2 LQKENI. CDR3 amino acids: CASSRAGATGELFF. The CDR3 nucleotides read TGTGCCAGCTCACGGGCCGGGGCCACCGGGGAGCTGTTTTTT.

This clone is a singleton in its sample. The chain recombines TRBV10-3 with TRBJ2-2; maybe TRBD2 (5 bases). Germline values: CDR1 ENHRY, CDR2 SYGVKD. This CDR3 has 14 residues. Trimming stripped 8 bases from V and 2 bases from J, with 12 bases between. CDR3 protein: CAIGSLGNTGELFF. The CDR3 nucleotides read TGTGCCATCGGTTCACTAGGTAACACCGGGGAGCTGTTTTTT.

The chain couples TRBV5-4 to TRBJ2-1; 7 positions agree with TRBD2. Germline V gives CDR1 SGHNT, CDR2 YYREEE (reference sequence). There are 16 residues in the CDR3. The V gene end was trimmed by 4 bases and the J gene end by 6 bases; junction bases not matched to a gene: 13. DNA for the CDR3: TGTGCCAGCAGCCTCGGGACTACCATTGATTTCAATGAGCAGTTCTTC. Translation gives CASSLGTTIDFNEQFF.

CDR3 DNA: TGTGCCATCAGTGAGTCGATTTCGTTCGGGGGAAATCAGCCCCAGCATTTT. Protein product: CAISESISFGGNQPQHF. The J gene is TRBJ1-5, the V gene TRBV10-3; possibly TRBD1 for D (5 bases). This CDR3 is built from 17 residues. V shed 0 bases and J shed 4 bases, with 16 bases lying between them. CDR1 is ENHRY, CDR2 SYGVKD, per germline.

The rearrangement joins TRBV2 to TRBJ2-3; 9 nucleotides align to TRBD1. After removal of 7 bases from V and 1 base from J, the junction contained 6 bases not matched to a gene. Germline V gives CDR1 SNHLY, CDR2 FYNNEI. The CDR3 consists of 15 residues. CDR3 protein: CASKDRGRGTDTQYF. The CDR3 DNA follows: TGTGCCAGCAAGGACAGGGGTCGTGGCACAGATACGCAGTATTTT.

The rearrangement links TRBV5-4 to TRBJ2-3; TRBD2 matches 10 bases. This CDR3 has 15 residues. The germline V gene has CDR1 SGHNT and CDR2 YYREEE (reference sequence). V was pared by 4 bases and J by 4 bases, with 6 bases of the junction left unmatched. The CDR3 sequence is CASSATSGVADTQYF. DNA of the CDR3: TGTGCCAGCAGCGCCACTAGCGGGGTGGCAGATACGCAGTATTTT.

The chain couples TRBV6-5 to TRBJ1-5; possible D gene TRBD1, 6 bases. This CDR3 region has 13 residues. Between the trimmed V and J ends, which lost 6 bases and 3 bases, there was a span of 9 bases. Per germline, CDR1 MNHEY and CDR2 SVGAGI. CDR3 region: CASRTGYNQPQHF. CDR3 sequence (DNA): TGTGCCAGCAGGACAGGTTACAATCAGCCCCAGCATTTT.

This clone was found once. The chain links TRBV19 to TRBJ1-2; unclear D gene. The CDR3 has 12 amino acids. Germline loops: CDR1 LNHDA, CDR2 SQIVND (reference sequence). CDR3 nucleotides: TGTGCTATAAGGTCGGAGAACTATGGCTACACCTTC. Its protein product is CAIRSENYGYTF.